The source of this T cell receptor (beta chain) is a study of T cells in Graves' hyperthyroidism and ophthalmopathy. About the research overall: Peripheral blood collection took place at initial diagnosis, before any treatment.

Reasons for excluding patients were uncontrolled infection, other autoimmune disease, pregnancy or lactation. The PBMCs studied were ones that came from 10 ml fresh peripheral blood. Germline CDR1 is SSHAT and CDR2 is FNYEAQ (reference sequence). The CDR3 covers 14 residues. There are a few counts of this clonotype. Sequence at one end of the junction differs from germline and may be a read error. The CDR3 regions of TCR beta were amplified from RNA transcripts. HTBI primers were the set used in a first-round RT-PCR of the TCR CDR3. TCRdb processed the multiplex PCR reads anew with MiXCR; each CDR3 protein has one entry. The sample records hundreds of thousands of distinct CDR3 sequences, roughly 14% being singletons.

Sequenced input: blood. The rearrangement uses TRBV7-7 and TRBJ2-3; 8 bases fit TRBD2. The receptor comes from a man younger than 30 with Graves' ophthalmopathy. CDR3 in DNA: TGTGCTAGCAGCGTTAGCGGGAACACAGATACGCAGTATTTT. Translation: CASSVSGNTDTQYF.